This T cell receptor beta chain was profiled in a study of coeliac disease. About the research overall: Without high-resolution HLA typing, biased TRBV7-2 usage was examined as a proof of principle. Study-level points and caveats: Control samples showed higher TRB and TRG clonality than intraepithelial and lamina propria samples in active celiac disease.

Notes on this clone: The antigen remains unidentified.

The CDR3 is 13 amino acids. With 0 bases removed from V and 5 bases from J, the gap between germline ends came to 8 bases. The germline V gene encodes CDR1 SGHRS and CDR2 YFSETQ. Libraries were prepared by immunoSEQ multiplex PCR; TCRdb keeps only in-frame clonotypes and omits some of them. Found here are around 760 clones, about 56% of them singletons; the top ten hold 25% to 35%. The origin of this receptor is a woman between 50 and 59 years old without celiac disease. The sequencing sample was made of intraepithelial lymphocytes from the gut. V gene TRBV5-1 combines with J gene TRBJ1-1; D is unresolved. CDR3 in amino acids: CASSLERGTEAFF. In nucleotides, the CDR3 is TGCGCCAGCAGCTTGGAGCGGGGTACTGAAGCTTTCTTT. Filled out from reference TRBV5-1 and TRBJ1-1, the complete variable domain reads KAGVTQTPRYLIKTRGQQVTLSCSPISGHRSVSWYQQTPGQGLQFLFEYFSETQRNKGNFPGRFSGRQFSNSRSEMNVSTLELGDSALYLCASSLERGTEAFFGQGTRLTVV.